These 14 T cell receptor beta chains were sequenced from one sample in a study of PD-L1 blockade in urothelial cancer. Time point defined: peripheral blood 6 weeks after treatment start. Only in-frame clones appear in the TCRdb table, and some are missing; sequencing was by immunoSEQ multiplex PCR. The repertoire holds 95,000 to 150,000 clones, with approximately 85% as singletons. Sequences were derived from PBMCs, sampled around atezolizumab (anti-PD-L1) treatment. These receptor sequences come from a man aged 50-60 years with urothelial cancer.

The chain couples TRBV6-1 to TRBJ2-2; D is undetermined. V was clipped by 6 bases and J by 1 base, with 6 bases between them. This CDR3 comprises 13 residues. CDR1 is MNHNS, CDR2 SASEGT, per germline. CDR3 bases: TGTGCCAGCAGGGCAGGGAACACCGGGGAGCTGTTTTTT. Translation gives CASRAGNTGELFF.

The rearrangement joins TRBV19 to TRBJ1-6; 8 bases are shared with TRBD1. CDR1 and CDR2 from the germline V gene are LNHDA and SQIVND (reference sequence). There are 14 residues in the CDR3. The V segment lost 6 bases and the J segment 6 bases; nucleotides outside the gene matches: 4. CDR3 sequence reads: CASSTTGGNSPLHF. CDR3 DNA sequence: TGTGCCAGTAGCACTACAGGGGGTAATTCACCCCTCCACTTT.

The chain is built from TRBV9 and TRBJ2-1; TRBD2 matches 12 bases. The germline V gene encodes CDR1 SGDLS and CDR2 YYNGEE. V lost 4 bases, J lost 9 bases, and 8 bases stayed unmatched. The CDR3 is made up of 15 amino acids. The CDR3 sequence: CASSPWTSGIGEQFF. In DNA form, the CDR3 reads TGTGCCAGCAGCCCGTGGACTAGCGGGATCGGTGAGCAGTTCTTC.

This clone was recorded only once. This chain connects TRBV7-2 to TRBJ1-2, with 9 bases that match TRBD1. The length of the CDR3 is 13 residues. From germline, CDR1 is SGHTA and CDR2 FQGNSA. V lost 4 bases and J lost 7; bases outside the gene matches: 4. This CDR3 reads CASSWDRAIGYTF. CDR3 nucleotide sequence: TGTGCCAGCAGCTGGGACAGGGCCATTGGCTACACCTTC.

The J gene is TRBJ1-5, the V gene TRBV28; D is ambiguous. The CDR3 spans 13 residues. The germline V gene encodes CDR1 MDHEN and CDR2 SYDVKM. V was shortened by 5 bases and J by 9 bases, with 14 bases between the two germline ends. The CDR3 sequence: CASSDPSVRPQHF. CDR3 coding DNA: TGTGCCAGCAGTGATCCATCGGTTCGGCCCCAGCATTTT.

V and J are TRBV18 and TRBJ2-1; 10 bases match TRBD2. The V gene's germline CDR1 is KGHSH and CDR2 LQKENI. V was clipped by 2 bases and J by 9 bases; unmatched bases: 10. This CDR3 region has 16 residues. The CDR3, as DNA: TGTGCCAGCTCACCAAGTGTTCTAGCGGGAGTTCTTGAGCAGTTCTTC. Translation gives CASSPSVLAGVLEQFF.

The rearrangement links TRBV19 to TRBJ1-4; the D is unclear. Germline V CDR1 and CDR2: LNHDA, SQIVND (reference sequence). V lost 5 bases and J 5 bases, leaving 15 bases between the germline ends. The CDR3 spans 15 residues. Here the CDR3 DNA reads TGTGCCAGTAGTGGAGGACGGAAAGTCAATGAAAAACTGTTTTTT. Translating it yields CASSGGRKVNEKLFF.

This clone came up a few times. The gene calls are TRBV19 and TRBJ1-2; D remains unclear. The CDR3 is made up of 12 amino acids. Germline CDR1 and CDR2: LNHDA and SQIVND (reference sequence). V was shortened by 5 bases and J by 3 bases, with 7 bases between the two germline ends. As DNA, the CDR3 is TGTGCCAGTAGTGAGTCGGACTATGGCTACACCTTC. As protein: CASSESDYGYTF.

The chain links TRBV30 to TRBJ1-1, with D perhaps TRBD1 (6 bases). The CDR3 has 14 residues. Trimming shortened V by 6 bases and J by 2 bases, and 16 bases separated the two germline ends. Germline V gene data show CDR1 as GTSNPN and CDR2 as SVGIG (reference sequence). CDR3 region: CACWGRTANTEAFF. In DNA, the CDR3 is TGTGCCTGTTGGGGTCGGACAGCCAACACTGAAGCTTTCTTT.

The chain carries TRBV28 and TRBJ1-5, with D hard to call. V lost 2 bases and J lost 6, with 5 bases in between. The CDR3 totals 12 residues. From germline, CDR1 is MDHEN and CDR2 SYDVKM. The CDR3 is CASSLQRQPQHF. The CDR3 DNA reads as TGTGCCAGCAGTTTACAGCGTCAGCCCCAGCATTTT.

The chain recombines TRBV4-1 with TRBJ2-1; 7 nucleotides align to TRBD1. V lost 4 bases, J lost 3 bases, and 9 bases stayed unmatched. This CDR3 is 16 amino acids long. CDR1 is MGHRA, CDR2 YSYEKL, per germline. Written as DNA, the CDR3 is TGCGCCAGCAGCCTCCCCCCGGGACAGCTCTACAATGAGCAGTTCTTC. Encoded protein: CASSLPPGQLYNEQFF.

The chain combines TRBV9 with TRBJ2-7; weak D call: TRBD1 (6 bases). In germline, CDR1 is SGDLS, CDR2 YYNGEE. This CDR3 comprises 14 residues. Trimming stripped 0 bases from V and 0 bases from J, with 7 bases between. CDR3 nucleotides: TGTGCCAGCAGCGTAGAAGGGGGCTCCTACGAGCAGTACTTC. It yields the protein CASSVEGGSYEQYF.

This clone was picked up one time. This chain connects TRBV15 to TRBJ1-4; D might be TRBD1 (6 bases). This CDR3 has 13 amino acids. Germline lookup yields CDR1 LNHNV and CDR2 YYDKDF (reference sequence). V was cut by 1 base and J by 8 bases, with 8 bases left in between. DNA of the CDR3: TGTGCCACCAGCAGAGTCAGGGGAGAAAAACTGTTTTTT. It is translated as CATSRVRGEKLFF.

The rearrangement links TRBV4-2 to TRBJ2-7; TRBD2 agrees at 10 bases. CDR3 length equals 12 residues. Germline CDR1 reads LGHNA; CDR2 reads YNFKEQ. V dropped 4 bases and J dropped 7; count of bases not matched to a gene: 1. The CDR3 DNA reads as TGTGCCAGCAGCCCGGGACTAGCGGAGCAGTACTTC. Its protein product is CASSPGLAEQYF.